This is a list of T cell receptor beta chains from one sample in a study of blood T cell repertoires in COVID-19. The protocol was immunoSEQ multiplex PCR, while the TCRdb copy is restricted to in-frame clones and leaves out a portion. The top ten clones hold around 1.5% of a sample with some 190,000 clones, 88% of them seen once. Sequencing was carried out using peripheral blood. The receptors stem from a man in his late teens or twenties with active or convalescent COVID-19. Each CDR3 is given with its conserved first and last residue. The D gene is left open where the match is weak. Expanded clones get a size class; other rows say once, few or many, or leave the size out.

v_call: TRBV2; d_call: TRBD1; clone_size: -; j_call: TRBJ2-7; cdr3_aa: CASSGTGPEQYF; cdr3_nt: TGTGCCAGCAGTGGGACAGGTCCCGAGCAGTACTTC
v_call: TRBV7-2; d_call: -; clone_size: -; j_call: TRBJ2-7; cdr3_aa: CASSPHPGRTPYEQYF; cdr3_nt: TGTGCCAGCAGCCCCCATCCGGGGAGGACCCCCTACGAGCAGTACTTC
v_call: TRBV6-5; d_call: -; clone_size: few; j_call: TRBJ2-7; cdr3_aa: CASSYRTGVYEQYF; cdr3_nt: TGTGCCAGCAGTTACAGGACGGGGGTCTACGAGCAGTACTTC
v_call: TRBV12-3/TRBV12-4; d_call: -; clone_size: few; j_call: TRBJ1-2; cdr3_aa: CASSLDAGYGYTF; cdr3_nt: TGTGCCAGCAGTTTAGATGCAGGGTACGGCTACACCTTC
v_call: TRBV30; d_call: -; clone_size: -; j_call: TRBJ1-2; cdr3_aa: CAWSESTATNYGYTF; cdr3_nt: TGTGCCTGGAGTGAAAGCACAGCTACTAACTATGGCTACACCTTC
v_call: TRBV19; d_call: -; clone_size: -; j_call: TRBJ2-3; cdr3_aa: CASGDTQYF; cdr3_nt: TGTGCCAGCGGTGATACGCAGTATTTT
v_call: TRBV24-1; d_call: -; clone_size: -; j_call: TRBJ1-1; cdr3_aa: CATSAQGNTEAFF; cdr3_nt: TGTGCCACCAGTGCGCAGGGGAACACTGAAGCTTTCTTT
v_call: TRBV9; d_call: -; clone_size: once; j_call: TRBJ1-6; cdr3_aa: CASSVGGANNSPLHF; cdr3_nt: TGTGCCAGCAGCGTAGGGGGCGCAAATAATTCACCCCTCCACTTT
v_call: TRBV6-4; d_call: TRBD1; clone_size: few; j_call: TRBJ1-2; cdr3_aa: CASSPGQGAYYGYTF; cdr3_nt: TGTGCCAGCAGTCCAGGACAGGGGGCGTACTATGGCTACACCTTC
v_call: TRBV7-9; d_call: TRBD2; clone_size: -; j_call: TRBJ2-1; cdr3_aa: CASSLSGAVYEQFF; cdr3_nt: TGTGCCAGCAGCTTAAGCGGGGCAGTGTATGAGCAGTTCTTC